This T cell receptor (beta chain) was obtained from a study of breast tumors, draining lymph nodes, adjacent tissues. Study observations and caveats: Luminal-like breast cancer showed significantly greater tumor-nontumor repertoire similarity than basal-like breast cancer did. Tumor T cell lymph node origin was a supported hypothesis, not proven. Most tumor T cells seemingly derive from lymph node, then expand in tumor. Tumor TCR diversity was below lymph nodes but above nontumor tissue.

As for this clonotype: What it binds is not known.

V lost 0 bases to trimming and J lost 6 bases, with 27 bases between them. The CDR3 totals 19 residues. Germline CDR1 reads LGHNA; CDR2 reads YNFKEQ. TCRdb reprocessed the multiplex PCR reads via MiXCR and lists one record per CDR3 protein. The table has 50,000 to 85,000 distinct CDR3 sequences, around two fifths seen once. The sequencing sample was made of breast tumor tissue. This TCR came from a female donor with breast cancer. Some clones in this sample may be carry-over from other donors' samples. This sequence joins TRBV4-2 and TRBJ2-7; D possibly corresponds to TRBD2 (5 bases). For the CDR3, the DNA is TGTGCCAGCAGCCAAGATGGGTCCCGCGGCCGGGAACTAGGATCCGAGCAGTACTTC. Its protein is CASSQDGSRGRELGSEQYF.